A selection of T cell receptor beta chains follows, all from one sample in a study of read filtering for tumor transcriptome and immune sequencing. TCRdb reprocessed the reads with MiXCR, giving one entry per CDR3 protein. The table has 40,000 to 50,000 distinct CDR3 sequences, about 19% seen once. The sequenced sample was a population of CD138-negative cells sorted from bone marrow. Every receptor here comes from a donor aged 40 or older with multiple myeloma. Both conserved end residues are part of each CDR3. A D gene is named only where the DNA matches it firmly. Clone size is shown for a subset of rows, as once, few, many or a class of expanded clone.

V	D	J	size	CDR3	DNA
TRBV4-2	TRBD2	TRBJ2-2	many	CASRSTSGSNGELFF	TGTGCCAGCAGGTCGACTAGCGGGAGTAACGGGGAGCTGTTTTTT
TRBV3-1	TRBD2	TRBJ2-5	many	CASSPGTSGGRMRETQYF	TGTGCCAGCAGCCCGGGGACTAGCGGGGGAAGGATGAGAGAGACCCAGTACTTC
TRBV9	-	TRBJ2-2	many	CASSAAAAGTGELFF	TGTGCCAGCAGCGCCGCGGCGGCTGGCACCGGGGAGCTGTTTTTT
TRBV27	TRBD2	TRBJ2-7	many	CASSFSGSPEQYF	TGTGCCAGCAGTTTTAGCGGGAGCCCCGAGCAGTACTTC
TRBV11-2	-	TRBJ2-1	many	CASSLNTVGIRQFF	TGTGCCAGCAGCTTAAACACAGTGGGTATCCGGCAGTTCTTC
TRBV5-6	TRBD1	TRBJ2-1	-	CASRGGQGNYNEQFF	TGTGCCAGCAGGGGAGGACAGGGTAATTACAATGAGCAGTTCTTC
TRBV11-2	-	TRBJ2-5	-	CASSLSVGPRRGETQYF	TGTGCCAGCAGCTTAAGTGTCGGCCCAAGGCGAGGAGAGACCCAGTACTTC
TRBV19	-	TRBJ1-1	many	CASSIPPAMNTEAFF	TGTGCCAGTAGTATTCCACCGGCGATGAACACTGAAGCTTTCTTT
TRBV24-1	-	TRBJ2-2	-	CATSDSEGGDTGELFF	TGTGCCACCAGTGATTCGGAAGGGGGGGACACCGGGGAGCTGTTTTTT
TRBV5-1	TRBD2	TRBJ2-7	many	CASSLTSGRVSHEQYF	TGCGCCAGCAGCTTGACTAGCGGGAGGGTCTCCCACGAGCAGTACTTC
TRBV11-2	-	TRBJ2-1	many	CASSLSQAGEQFF	TGTGCCAGCAGCCTGTCCCAGGCGGGTGAGCAGTTCTTC
TRBV18	-	TRBJ1-6	many	CASSQLAKQGALGNSPLHF	TGTGCCAGCTCACAGTTGGCCAAACAAGGAGCCCTTGGAAATTCACCCCTCCACTTT
TRBV29-1	TRBD1	TRBJ2-1	many	CSAGQGFGYNEQFF	TGCAGCGCAGGACAGGGTTTCGGATACAATGAGCAGTTCTTC
TRBV11-3	TRBD2	TRBJ2-3	many	CASSLEPGGLDTQYF	TGTGCCAGCAGCTTAGAACCGGGAGGTCTAGATACGCAGTATTTT
TRBV29-1	TRBD2	TRBJ2-1	medium-sized	CSVLTSGRPSSYNEQFF	TGCAGCGTATTGACTAGCGGGAGGCCCTCTTCCTACAATGAGCAGTTCTTC
TRBV20-1	-	TRBJ1-1	few	CSAGGPMNTEAFF	TGCAGTGCTGGGGGACCGATGAACACTGAAGCTTTCTTT
TRBV5-6	-	TRBJ2-7	many	CASSRGLGPYEQYF	TGTGCCAGCAGCCGGGGATTAGGCCCCTACGAGCAGTACTTC
TRBV19	TRBD2	TRBJ2-7	-	CASSVAGLTYEQYF	TGTGCCAGTAGCGTAGCGGGACTAACCTACGAGCAGTACTTC
TRBV27	TRBD1	TRBJ1-4	many	CASSLGRGRKLFF	TGTGCCAGCAGTTTAGGCAGGGGGAGAAAACTGTTTTTT
TRBV6-5	-	TRBJ1-1	many	CASRATVNTEAFF	TGTGCCAGCAGAGCGACAGTGAACACTGAAGCTTTCTTT
TRBV6-5	TRBD1	TRBJ2-1	many	CASSQLPGQGSVEQFF	TGTGCCAGCAGCCAACTCCCGGGACAGGGGTCAGTTGAGCAGTTCTTC
TRBV7-8	TRBD1	TRBJ1-3	-	CASSQRQGGPGNTIYF	TGTGCCAGCAGCCAGCGGCAGGGGGGCCCTGGAAACACCATATATTTT
TRBV5-8	TRBD1	TRBJ2-2	few	CASSLDRGADTGELFF	TGTGCCAGCAGCTTAGACAGGGGAGCGGACACCGGGGAGCTGTTTTTT
TRBV6-2/TRBV6-3	TRBD2	TRBJ2-3	many	CASSYERAGTYTDTQYF	TGTGCCAGCAGCTACGAACGAGCGGGAACGTACACAGATACGCAGTATTTT
TRBV29-1	-	TRBJ1-1	-	CSVSEGLTEAFF	TGCAGCGTGTCAGAGGGGCTGACTGAAGCTTTCTTT
TRBV4-2	TRBD2	TRBJ2-1	many	CASSRRLAGGSSYNEQFF	TGTGCCAGCAGCCGCAGGCTAGCGGGGGGGAGCTCCTACAATGAGCAGTTCTTC
TRBV6-1	-	TRBJ2-3	many	CASKDEWGRGATDTQYF	TGTGCCAGCAAGGATGAATGGGGCAGAGGGGCCACAGATACGCAGTATTTT
TRBV3-1	-	TRBJ1-2	few	CASSQEGAPNYGYTF	TGTGCCAGCAGCCAAGAGGGGGCGCCTAACTATGGCTACACCTTC
TRBV10-3	TRBD2	TRBJ2-1	many	CAITKVAGENEQFF	TGTGCCATCACCAAGGTAGCGGGAGAAAATGAGCAGTTCTTC
TRBV7-9	-	TRBJ1-1	many	CASSPNGPEAFF	TGTGCCAGCAGCCCTAACGGGCCTGAAGCTTTCTTT
TRBV19	-	TRBJ1-4	many	CASSTFGGTNEKLFF	TGTGCCAGTAGTACCTTTGGAGGAACTAATGAAAAACTGTTTTTT
TRBV5-1	TRBD1	TRBJ2-2	-	CASSPDRQGTAGELFF	TGCGCCAGCAGCCCCGACCGACAGGGGACAGCCGGGGAGCTGTTTTTT
TRBV20-1	TRBD2	TRBJ2-1	-	CSASRTGGPGDEQFF	TGCAGTGCTTCTCGAACGGGAGGGCCGGGGGATGAGCAGTTCTTC
TRBV29-1	-	TRBJ2-1	-	CSAGPSTNEQFF	TGCAGCGCGGGTCCGTCGACCAATGAGCAGTTCTTC
TRBV20-1	-	TRBJ2-4	many	CSARPPENIQYF	TGCAGTGCTAGACCGCCCGAAAACATTCAGTACTTC
TRBV19	TRBD1	TRBJ1-1	many	CATRQGLYTEAFF	TGTGCCACCAGACAGGGTCTCTACACTGAAGCTTTCTTT
TRBV7-9	-	TRBJ2-7	many	CASSTRDSSSYEQYF	TGTGCCAGCAGCACCCGGGACTCAAGCTCCTACGAGCAGTACTTC
TRBV29-1	-	TRBJ2-3	many	CSGRVDTQYF	TGCAGCGGCCGAGTAGATACGCAGTATTTT
TRBV6-5	-	TRBJ2-3	many	CASKGFVPDTQYF	TGTGCCAGCAAGGGATTTGTCCCAGATACGCAGTATTTT
TRBV29-1	-	TRBJ2-5	many	CSVALRLGETQYF	TGCAGCGTTGCGTTACGCCTAGGGGAGACCCAGTACTTC
TRBV20-1	TRBD1	TRBJ1-1	many	CSARRTGTGGVGTEAFF	TGCAGTGCTCGAAGAACCGGGACAGGGGGCGTAGGCACTGAAGCTTTCTTT
TRBV20-1	-	TRBJ2-5	many	CSANPVHQGLRETQYF	TGCAGTGCCAACCCAGTCCACCAGGGTTTACGGGAGACCCAGTACTTC
TRBV19	-	TRBJ2-3	few	CASLSGDTQYF	TGTGCCAGCCTCAGCGGGGATACGCAGTATTTT
TRBV7-2	TRBD1	TRBJ2-5	-	CASSLWTGRETQYF	TGTGCCAGCAGCTTATGGACAGGGAGAGAGACCCAGTACTTC
TRBV19	TRBD1	TRBJ1-5	-	CAGAPGQIYQPQHF	TGTGCCGGTGCCCCGGGACAGATTTATCAGCCCCAGCATTTT
TRBV29-1	-	TRBJ1-1	-	CSVDRLRNTEAFF	TGCAGCGTTGATCGGTTGAGGAACACTGAAGCTTTCTTT
TRBV20-1	-	TRBJ2-7	many	CSARDPRGRYEQYF	TGCAGTGCTAGAGATCCTCGGGGGCGCTACGAGCAGTACTTC
TRBV2	-	TRBJ2-1	many	CASSENRVISSSYNEQFF	TGTGCCAGCAGTGAAAATAGAGTTATCTCGAGCTCCTACAATGAGCAGTTCTTC
TRBV7-6	-	TRBJ1-4	few	CASSQGGPSNEKLFF	TGTGCCAGCAGCCAAGGAGGGCCTTCCAATGAAAAACTGTTTTTT